This T cell receptor beta chain was sequenced in a study of CD8 T cells in ankylosing spondylitis (dated by TCRdb to 2015 to 2018). Describing the broader study: The study set out to find disease-linked TCR variants by profiling T cell receptor beta repertoires in ankylosing spondylitis patients and healthy donors. The whole study cohort included some 100 healthy donors and 25 ankylosing spondylitis patients. Peripheral blood samples were taken, and synovial fluid was additionally collected from ankylosing spondylitis patients.

With respect to this clonotype: Its binding antigen is unknown. Per-nucleotide qualities are absent, and no much larger clonotype sits a single base away.

What the study reported, not specific to this receptor: Significant enrichment of the disease-linked clones was reported in matched synovial fluid samples from ankylosing spondylitis patients. A TCR beta motif made up of eight highly homologous amino acid variants appeared to be characteristic of blood from ankylosing spondylitis patients. A CD8+ phenotype was shown by the disease-linked clones, which were found at relatively low frequencies in peripheral blood. Some of the motif variants had been reported before in the synovial fluid and blood of reactive arthritis patients, a finding that suggests common disease-initiation mechanisms.

The sequencing machine was an Illumina HiSeq 2500. Quantitative 5'-RACE with molecular barcodes was used to prepare TCR beta libraries. On the authors' methods: A new computational method, built on a probabilistic model of VDJ rearrangement, was used to identify disease-linked TCR variants. Using fastp at Q25 and MiXCR, TCRdb reprocessed the public reads and kept productive beta chains. CDR3 protein sequences are deduplicated, and each keeps its most common genes and DNA. These V and J calls rely on TCRdb rather than the paper's analysis. This sample holds 650,000 to 800,000 distinct CDR3 sequences; around 20% were observed only once. Around 20% of the sample is taken by the ten largest. The clonotype comes from a male donor with ankylosing spondylitis. The sequenced material came from blood, either unsorted or a sorted T cell fraction (not recorded which).

The CDR3: CASSSRGPSSYEQYF. The DNA reads as follows: TGCGCCAGCAGCTCCAGGGGGCCCTCCTCCTACGAGCAGTACTTC. The V gene is TRBV5-1 and the J gene is TRBJ2-7; the junction holds 8 bases that match TRBD1. The CDR3, from cysteine to phenylalanine, totals 15 residues. Only the CDR3 DNA stays, 45 bases, in frame from base 1. Ends trimmed: V by 3 bases, J by 0 bases; bases unmatched to a gene: 5. CDR1 and CDR2 are drawn from the germline V gene: SGHRS, YFSETQ.